The 29 T cell receptor beta chains in this list originate from one sample, sequenced in a study of shared clonotypes between healthy human individuals. Assay used: immunoSEQ multiplex PCR; TCRdb lists only in-frame clones, some missing. The sample has some 1.5 million clones, 96% seen once. The sample consisted of naive CD4+ T cells sorted from blood. This sample's subset: CD45RA+ positively selected. These TCRs come from a man aged 25-45 years in good health.

The chain couples TRBV9 to TRBJ1-4; 8 bases align to TRBD1. This CDR3 has 13 amino acids. The germline CDR1 and CDR2 sequences are SGDLS and YYNGEE. Trimming cost V 4 bases and J 11 bases; bases outside gene matches: 7. The CDR3 nucleotides are TGTGCCAGCAGCCTAGGACAGGGAGGGAAACTGTTTTTT. It encodes CASSLGQGGKLFF.

This chain joins TRBV27 and TRBJ2-1; the D is unclear. Trimming took off 6 bases at V and 0 bases at J, with 12 bases between the two ends. This CDR3 is built from 15 residues. Germline-derived CDR1 and CDR2 are MNHEY and SMNVEV (reference sequence). The CDR3 DNA reads TGTGCCAGCAGCCCTGGCCTTAGCTCCTACAATGAGCAGTTCTTC. This translates into CASSPGLSSYNEQFF.

J is TRBJ1-1 and V is TRBV27; D is perhaps TRBD1 (6 bases). The ends were cut back, 6 bases at V and 5 bases at J, with 19 bases in the middle. There are 15 residues in the CDR3. Germline V gives CDR1 MNHEY, CDR2 SMNVEV (reference sequence). The CDR3 reads CASRRSWGARTEAFF. The CDR3 bases are TGTGCCAGCAGACGGAGCTGGGGGGCGCGAACTGAAGCTTTCTTT.

Concerning this clone: Other DNA sequences in this sample translate to the same CDR3. The gene calls are TRBV30 and TRBJ1-1; no reliable D call. The length of the CDR3 is 13 residues. V was shortened by 1 base and J by 1 base, with 7 bases between the two germline ends. Germline assignment: CDR1 GTSNPN and CDR2 SVGIG (reference sequence). The CDR3 sequence: CAWSGRPNTEAFF. As DNA, the CDR3 is TGTGCCTGGAGTGGACGGCCGAACACTGAAGCTTTCTTT.

The J gene is TRBJ2-7, the V gene TRBV5-1, with D possibly matching TRBD1 (5 bases). The ends were cut back, 0 bases at V and 1 base at J, with 14 bases in the middle. This CDR3 has 16 amino acids. Germline V gene data show CDR1 as SGHRS and CDR2 as YFSETQ. CDR3 nucleotides: TGCGCCAGCAGCTTGGCCGGCAGGGCAATATCCTACGAGCAGTACTTC. This translates into CASSLAGRAISYEQYF.

The chain is built from TRBV19 and TRBJ2-1, with TRBD1 matching 9 bases. This CDR3 contains 17 residues. Germline V CDR1 and CDR2: LNHDA, SQIVND (reference sequence). Trimming took 2 bases from V and 0 from J; bases not matched to a gene: 5. The CDR3 DNA follows: TGTGCCAGTAGTATACAAGGACAGGGGTTCTCCTACAATGAGCAGTTCTTC. Encoded protein: CASSIQGQGFSYNEQFF.

The chain joins TRBV27 to TRBJ2-2, with TRBD2 identical over 9 bases. Germline CDR1 and CDR2: MNHEY and SMNVEV (reference sequence). Unmatched junction bases numbered 8, after V lost 1 base and J lost 5 bases. This CDR3 has 17 amino acids. DNA for the CDR3: TGTGCCAGCAGTTTATGGGCGGGAGGGCCCCCGACCGGGGAGCTGTTTTTT. It yields the protein CASSLWAGGPPTGELFF.

This chain connects TRBV9 to TRBJ2-2; 10 nucleotides align to TRBD2. V was clipped by 4 bases and J by 2 bases; unmatched bases: 5. The CDR3 contains 16 residues. Germline V gives CDR1 SGDLS, CDR2 YYNGEE. The CDR3 DNA reads TGTGCCAGCAGCCCCGGGACTAGCGCTAACACCGGGGAGCTGTTTTTT. This translates into CASSPGTSANTGELFF.

With regard to this clone: The same CDR3 also results from other DNA sequences found in this sample. The genes are TRBV9 and TRBJ2-5; perhaps TRBD2 as D (6 bases). Looked up from germline, CDR1 is SGDLS and CDR2 is YYNGEE. V was shortened by 0 bases and J by 2 bases, with 14 bases between the two germline ends. This CDR3 is 16 amino acids long. The CDR3 region is CASSVATGLGQETQYF. The DNA of the CDR3 is TGTGCCAGCAGCGTAGCTACGGGACTGGGACAAGAGACCCAGTACTTC.

This chain uses TRBV19 with TRBJ1-5, with 9 nucleotides matching TRBD1. This CDR3 has 16 residues. The junction had 11 bases not matched to a gene; V was cut back by 4 bases and J by 7 bases. Looked up from germline, CDR1 is LNHDA and CDR2 is SQIVND (reference sequence). The DNA of the CDR3 is TGTGCCAGTAGTACGCACACAGGGGGCGCATCCCAGCCCCAGCATTTT. This translates into CASSTHTGGASQPQHF. Based on the CDR3 plus reference TRBV19 and TRBJ1-5, the full variable domain is DGGITQSPKYLFRKEGQNVTLSCEQNLNHDAMYWYRQDPGQGLRLIYYSQIVNDFQKGDIAEGYSVSREKKESFPLTVTSAQKNPTAFYLCASSTHTGGASQPQHFGDGTRLSIL.

The genes are TRBV28 and TRBJ1-2; D unclear. This CDR3 comprises 16 residues. Trimming shortened V by 2 bases and J by 2 bases, and 15 bases separated the two germline ends. Germline values: CDR1 MDHEN, CDR2 SYDVKM. Here the CDR3 reads CASSLAGWQKNYGYTF. The CDR3 DNA is TGTGCCAGCAGTTTAGCGGGTTGGCAGAAGAACTATGGCTACACCTTC.

J is TRBJ2-1 and V is TRBV7-9, with 8 bases that match TRBD2. From germline, CDR1 is SEHNR and CDR2 FQNEAQ (reference sequence). CDR3 size: 15 residues. J gave up 7 bases and V 3 bases, and 8 bases lay outside the gene matches. The DNA of the CDR3 is TGTGCCAGCAGCTTGTCCGGGAGGGCGGGAAATGAGCAGTTCTTC. Translating gives CASSLSGRAGNEQFF.

This chain uses TRBV19 with TRBJ2-2; 13 bases line up with TRBD2. The V gene's germline CDR1 is LNHDA and CDR2 SQIVND (reference sequence). There are 20 residues in the CDR3. The trim removed 2 bases at V and 4 bases at J, leaving 13 bases unmatched. The CDR3 DNA is TGTGCCAGTAGTATATTACGGACTAGCGGGAGCCCCGGCGGCACCGGGGAGCTGTTTTTT. Translating it yields CASSILRTSGSPGGTGELFF.

The rearrangement joins TRBV7-2 to TRBJ2-2; no firm D call. The CDR3 has 17 residues. V was cut by 11 bases and J by 3 bases, with 25 bases left in between. The V gene's germline CDR1 is SGHTA and CDR2 FQGNSA. The CDR3 bases are TGTGCCTTCACCGGGCAGCCCTATGGTGGGGACACCGGGGAGCTGTTTTTT. The encoded protein is CAFTGQPYGGDTGELFF.

The chain uses TRBV10-2 and TRBJ1-5, with D possibly being TRBD1 (5 bases). The CDR3 covers 15 residues. V lost 4 bases and J 3 bases, leaving 13 bases between the germline ends. Germline assignment: CDR1 WSHSY and CDR2 SAAADI. The DNA of the CDR3 is TGCGCCAGCAGTGGGGGCAGGGTTCTCAATCAGCCCCAGCATTTT. Encoded protein: CASSGGRVLNQPQHF.

The chain joins TRBV5-1 to TRBJ1-2, with TRBD1 matching 9 bases. The J segment lost 2 bases and the V segment lost 3 bases, leaving 5 bases of the junction unmatched. CDR1 and CDR2 (germline): SGHRS, YFSETQ. The CDR3 covers 15 residues. DNA for the CDR3: TGCGCCAGCAGCTCACCGGGACAGGGAAACTATGGCTACACCTTC. It translates to CASSSPGQGNYGYTF. Drawing the rest from reference TRBV5-1 and TRBJ1-2, the complete variable domain is KAGVTQTPRYLIKTRGQQVTLSCSPISGHRSVSWYQQTPGQGLQFLFEYFSETQRNKGNFPGRFSGRQFSNSRSEMNVSTLELGDSALYLCASSSPGQGNYGYTFGSGTRLTVV.

This chain joins TRBV9 and TRBJ2-4; TRBD2 aligns across 10 bases. Germline V gives CDR1 SGDLS, CDR2 YYNGEE. This CDR3 is built from 16 residues. V trimming: 0 bases; J trimming: 7 bases; junction bases outside the gene matches: 7. The CDR3 loop is CASSVGLAGVGNIQYF. The CDR3 DNA follows: TGTGCCAGCAGCGTAGGGCTAGCGGGAGTTGGGAACATTCAGTACTTC.

This sequence joins TRBV11-2 and TRBJ1-2; D gene ambiguous. Germline V gene sequence: CDR1 SGHAT, CDR2 FQNNGV. This CDR3 comprises 17 residues. V was cut by 4 bases and J by 3 bases, with 21 bases left in between. The CDR3 sequence: CASSSTRRARDYYGYTF. In nucleotides, the CDR3 is TGTGCCAGCAGCTCGACCAGGAGGGCACGCGATTACTATGGCTACACCTTC.

Here the CDR3 DNA reads TGTGCCAGTACCACTGAGGACAGGCGGATACGCTATGGCTACACCTTC. Encoded protein: CASTTEDRRIRYGYTF. This sequence joins TRBV19 and TRBJ1-2; 7 bases line up with TRBD1. Looked up from germline, CDR1 is LNHDA and CDR2 is SQIVND (reference sequence). This CDR3 has 16 amino acids. V was clipped by 7 bases and J by 4 bases; unmatched bases: 15.

This clone has only a few counts. The V gene is TRBV7-6, the J gene TRBJ2-7; 8 positions match TRBD2. Germline assignment: CDR1 SGHVS and CDR2 FNYEAQ. After removal of 8 bases from V and 4 bases from J, the junction contained 4 bases not matched to a gene. There are 12 residues in the CDR3. CDR3 protein: CASGSGKYEQYF. The CDR3 DNA sequence: TGTGCCAGCGGTAGCGGGAAGTACGAGCAGTACTTC.

V and J are TRBV6-1 and TRBJ2-3, with D possibly TRBD2 on 6 matching bases. V was cut by 11 bases and J by 3 bases, with 15 bases left in between. Germline CDR1 is MNHNS and CDR2 is SASEGT. CDR3 size: 13 residues. The CDR3 loop reads CACRGRGTDTQYF. The CDR3 DNA sequence: TGTGCCTGCCGGGGGAGAGGGACAGATACGCAGTATTTT.

The rearrangement links TRBV19 to TRBJ2-1; TRBD2 aligns across 9 bases. V was clipped by 4 bases and J by 3 bases; unmatched bases: 13. The length of the CDR3 is 18 residues. The germline gives CDR1 LNHDA, CDR2 SQIVND (reference sequence). CDR3 amino acids: CASSTRRGREGNYNEQFF. As DNA, the CDR3 is TGTGCCAGTAGTACCCGTCGCGGGCGGGAGGGAAACTACAATGAGCAGTTCTTC.

The chain combines TRBV5-4 with TRBJ2-1, with D unclear. V was pared by 2 bases and J by 6 bases, with 12 bases between. CDR3 length: 14 residues. The germline CDR1 and CDR2 sequences are SGHNT and YYREEE (reference sequence). The CDR3 spells CASSFKGPGNEQFF. As DNA, the CDR3 is TGTGCCAGCAGCTTCAAGGGCCCGGGCAATGAGCAGTTCTTC.

The gene calls are TRBV10-1 and TRBJ2-7; TRBD2 agrees at 8 bases. The CDR3 length is 13 residues. Germline CDR1 WNHNN, CDR2 SYGVQD (reference sequence). Losses at the gene ends were 5 bases for V and 4 bases for J; bases not matched to a gene: 4. The DNA for the CDR3 is TGCGCCAGCAGTCCGGGGACTAGTTACGAGCAGTACTTC. Encoded protein: CASSPGTSYEQYF.

CDR3: CASSPIGTGVGGAGANVLTF. The CDR3 nucleotides are TGTGCCAGCTCACCAATAGGGACAGGGGTCGGCGGCGCTGGGGCCAACGTCCTGACTTTC. This rearrangement joins TRBV18 to TRBJ2-6; 10 positions match TRBD1. The CDR3 runs to 20 residues. Trimming cost V 2 bases and J 2 bases; bases outside gene matches: 12. Looked up from germline, CDR1 is KGHSH and CDR2 is LQKENI.

The chain recombines TRBV28 with TRBJ2-2; TRBD2 matches at 15 bases. The CDR3 covers 19 residues. The germline V gene encodes CDR1 MDHEN and CDR2 SYDVKM. Unmatched junction bases numbered 9, after V lost 4 bases and J lost 3 bases. CDR3 nucleotide sequence: TGTGCCAGCAGTTCCCGGTCCGGGACTAGCGGGAGGTACACCGGGGAGCTGTTTTTT. It encodes CASSSRSGTSGRYTGELFF. Full variable domain (missing parts from reference TRBV28 and TRBJ2-2): DVKVTQSSRYLVKRTGEKVFLECVQDMDHENMFWYRQDPGLGLRLIYFSYDVKMKEKGDIPEGYSVSREKKERFSLILESASTNQTSMYLCASSSRSGTSGRYTGELFFGEGSRLTVL.

This chain uses TRBV19 with TRBJ2-2; D ambiguous. There are 14 residues in the CDR3. CDR1 LNHDA and CDR2 SQIVND come from the germline V gene (reference sequence). Trimming shortened V by 6 bases and J by 3 bases, and 11 bases separated the two germline ends. The CDR3 nucleotides are TGTGCCAGTAGGGCGCTGCACGACACCGGGGAGCTGTTTTTT. Its translation is CASRALHDTGELFF.

This chain joins TRBV5-1 and TRBJ2-2; D may be TRBD2 (6 bases). CDR3 length: 14 residues. Germline-derived CDR1 and CDR2 are SGHRS and YFSETQ. V lost 0 bases to trimming and J lost 7 bases, with 10 bases between them. The CDR3 DNA reads TGCGCCAGCAGCTTGGGTTCGGGAGACGGGGAGCTGTTTTTT. It yields the protein CASSLGSGDGELFF.

The rearrangement joins TRBV5-1 to TRBJ2-7; D is undetermined. With 0 bases removed from V and 7 bases from J, the gap between germline ends came to 8 bases. Per the germline V gene, CDR1 is SGHRS and CDR2 is YFSETQ. The CDR3 is 12 amino acids. The CDR3 region has the DNA TGCGCCAGCAGCTTGGATGTGGAAGAGCAGTACTTC. It yields the protein CASSLDVEEQYF.